The present entry profiles one T cell receptor (beta chain) with its context. Its antigen is as yet unknown. This specimen belongs to a study of T cell repertoires in cytomegalovirus infection. Background on the study: CMV infection together with matching HLA type was indicated by public TCR beta signatures. Findings of the study overall: HLA-C-restricted CMV-specific TCR beta clonotypes prevailed in the ex vivo response. Frequencies of public TCR beta families were cumulated, and this identified carriers of CMV plus the relevant HLA.

V lost 0 bases and J lost 2, with 11 bases in between. From germline, CDR1 is LGHDT and CDR2 YNNKEL (reference sequence). The CDR3 is 15 residues long. Via MiXCR, TCRdb re-called the reads, giving one row per CDR3 protein. The profile shows 650,000 to 850,000 distinct CDR3 sequences, about 29% of them singletons. The sample was cultured CD8+ T cells from PBMCs, taken from culture after CMV antigen stimulation. The rearrangement joins TRBV3-1 to TRBJ2-7; D perhaps matches TRBD1 (5 bases). This TCR came from a human donor in good health (CMV status not recorded). Some clones in this sample may be carry-over from other donors' samples. CDR3 sequence (DNA): TGTGCCAGCAGCCAAGATAGGAAACAGGCCTACGAGCAGTACTTC. This codes for CASSQDRKQAYEQYF.